This TCR beta chain comes out of a study of shared clonotypes between healthy human individuals. Study-level background: Each donor's CD8 memory used one plate, CD8 naive two, each CD4 subset three. Whole-study findings and limits: A handful of donors showed sharing of approximately 5% of naive CD4 clonotypes. The sole specimen, blood, was sampled, and tissue repertoires likely differ.

CD45RO negativity and positive selection for CCR7 defined naive CD8 cells, a population that excluded terminally differentiated effector memory CD45RA+ cells. Germline lookup yields CDR1 SGDLS and CDR2 YYNGEE. Trimming took off 7 bases at V and 0 bases at J, with 2 bases between the two ends. CDR3 length equals 12 residues. About this clone itself: Its antigen is undetermined.

Clones were sequenced by immunoSEQ multiplex PCR, and TCRdb holds only the in-frame ones, with some missing. The sample lists some 800,000 clones, over 90% seen once, with 20% to 30% in the top ten. The chain has TRBV9 and TRBJ2-6; D is undetermined. The TCR comes from a man aged 30 to 45 in good health. Sequencing used naive CD8+ T cells sorted from blood. CDR3 DNA sequence: TGTGCCAGCTACTCTGGGGCCAACGTCCTGACTTTC. Residues: CASYSGANVLTF.